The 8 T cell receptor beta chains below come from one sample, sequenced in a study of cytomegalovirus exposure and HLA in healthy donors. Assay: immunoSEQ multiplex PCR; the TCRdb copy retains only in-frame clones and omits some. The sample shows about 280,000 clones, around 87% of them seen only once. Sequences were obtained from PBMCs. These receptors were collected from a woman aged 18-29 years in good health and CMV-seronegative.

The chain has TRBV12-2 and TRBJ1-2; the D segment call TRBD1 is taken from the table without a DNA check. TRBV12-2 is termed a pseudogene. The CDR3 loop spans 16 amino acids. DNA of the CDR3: TGTGCAAGTCGCTTAGCTCACCAGGGGGCTAACTATGGCTACACCTTC. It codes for CASRLAHQGANYGYTF.

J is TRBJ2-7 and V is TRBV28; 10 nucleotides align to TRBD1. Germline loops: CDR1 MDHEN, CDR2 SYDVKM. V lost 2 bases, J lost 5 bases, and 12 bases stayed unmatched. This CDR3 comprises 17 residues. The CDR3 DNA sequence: TGTGCCAGCAGTTTAGTAACGGGGACAGGGGTTATTAACGAGCAGTACTTC. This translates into CASSLVTGTGVINEQYF.

The CDR3 bases are TGTGCTAGTGGTTTGGGTGAGGAGCAGTACTTC. This encodes CASGLGEEQYF. This rearrangement joins TRBV12-5 to TRBJ2-7; D not certain. Germline CDR1 reads LGHNT; CDR2 reads FRNRAP. Trimming pared 1 base from V and 7 bases from J, leaving 5 bases between. CDR3 length: 11 amino acids.

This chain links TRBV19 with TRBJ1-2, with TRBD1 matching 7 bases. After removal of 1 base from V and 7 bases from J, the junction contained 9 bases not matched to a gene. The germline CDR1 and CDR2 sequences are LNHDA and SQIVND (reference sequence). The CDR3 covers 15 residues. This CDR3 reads CASSIATGAVSGYTF. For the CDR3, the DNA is TGTGCCAGTAGTATAGCCACAGGGGCTGTCTCTGGCTACACCTTC.

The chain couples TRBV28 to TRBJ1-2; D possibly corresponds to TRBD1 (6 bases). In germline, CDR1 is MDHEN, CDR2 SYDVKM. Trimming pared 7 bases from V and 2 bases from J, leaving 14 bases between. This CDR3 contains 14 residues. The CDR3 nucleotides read TGTGCCAGCATTGCAGGGGCTATGAACTATGGCTACACCTTC. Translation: CASIAGAMNYGYTF.

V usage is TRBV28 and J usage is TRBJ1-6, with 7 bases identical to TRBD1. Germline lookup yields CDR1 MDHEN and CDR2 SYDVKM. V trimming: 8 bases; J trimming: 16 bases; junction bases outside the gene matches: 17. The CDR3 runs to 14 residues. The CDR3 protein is CASAPPANPGQLHF. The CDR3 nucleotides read TGTGCCAGCGCCCCCCCCGCCAACCCGGGACAGCTCCACTTT.

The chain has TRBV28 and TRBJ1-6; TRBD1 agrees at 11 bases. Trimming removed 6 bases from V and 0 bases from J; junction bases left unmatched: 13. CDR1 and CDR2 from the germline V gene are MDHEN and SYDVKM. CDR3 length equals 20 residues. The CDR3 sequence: CASSLSTGTGGSSYNSPLHF. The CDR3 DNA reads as TGTGCCAGCAGCCTCTCCACGGGGACAGGGGGGAGCTCCTATAATTCACCCCTCCACTTT.

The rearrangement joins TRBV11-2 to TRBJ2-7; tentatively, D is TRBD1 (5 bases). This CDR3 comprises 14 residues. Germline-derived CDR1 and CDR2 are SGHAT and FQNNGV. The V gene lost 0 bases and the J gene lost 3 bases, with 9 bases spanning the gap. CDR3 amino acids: CASSLEFRVYEQYF. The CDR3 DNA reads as TGTGCCAGCAGCTTAGAGTTCAGGGTCTACGAGCAGTACTTC.